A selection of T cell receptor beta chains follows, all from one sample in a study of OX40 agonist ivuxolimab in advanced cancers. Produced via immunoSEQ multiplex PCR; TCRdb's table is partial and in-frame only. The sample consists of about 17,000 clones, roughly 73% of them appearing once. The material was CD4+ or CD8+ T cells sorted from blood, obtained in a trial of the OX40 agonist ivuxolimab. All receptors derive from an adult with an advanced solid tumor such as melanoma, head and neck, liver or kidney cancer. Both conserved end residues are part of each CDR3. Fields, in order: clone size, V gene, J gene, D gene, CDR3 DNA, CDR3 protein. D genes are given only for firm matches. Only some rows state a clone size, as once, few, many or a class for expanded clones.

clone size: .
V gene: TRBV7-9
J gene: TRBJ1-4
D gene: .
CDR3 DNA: TGTGCCAGCAGCCCCCAGGGGAATGAAAAACTGTTTTTT
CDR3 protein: CASSPQGNEKLFF

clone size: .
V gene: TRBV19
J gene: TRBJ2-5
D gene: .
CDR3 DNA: TGTGCCAGTAGTACCCTCGGCCCCCCCTTTCAAGAGACCCAGTACTTC
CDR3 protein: CASSTLGPPFQETQYF

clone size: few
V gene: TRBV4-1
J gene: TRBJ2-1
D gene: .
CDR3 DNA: TGCGCCAGCAGCCTCTTGGGCCCGGGGGAGCAGTTCTTC
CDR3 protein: CASSLLGPGEQFF

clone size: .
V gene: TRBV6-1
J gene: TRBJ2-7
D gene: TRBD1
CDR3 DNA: TGTGCCAGCACCGAGACAGGGGGGGCCTACGAGCAGTACTTC
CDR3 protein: CASTETGGAYEQYF

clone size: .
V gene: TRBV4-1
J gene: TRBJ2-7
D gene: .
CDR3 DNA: TGCGCCAGCAGCCCCTGGACCGGTTACGAGCAGTACTTC
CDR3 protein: CASSPWTGYEQYF

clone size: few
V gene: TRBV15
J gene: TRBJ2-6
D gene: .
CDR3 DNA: TGTGCCACCAGCAGCGTTGATTCGGGGGCCAACGTCCTGACTTTC
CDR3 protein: CATSSVDSGANVLTF

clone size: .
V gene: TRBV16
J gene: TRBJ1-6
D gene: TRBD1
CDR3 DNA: TGTGCCAGCAGCCCTTGGACAGGGATAAATTCACCCCTCCACTTT
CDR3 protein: CASSPWTGINSPLHF

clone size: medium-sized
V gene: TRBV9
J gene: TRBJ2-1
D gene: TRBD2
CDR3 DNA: TGTGCCAGCAGCTTCGGAGGACTAGCGTCTAATGAGCAGTTCTTC
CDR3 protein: CASSFGGLASNEQFF

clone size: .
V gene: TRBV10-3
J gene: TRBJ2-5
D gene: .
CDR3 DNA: TGTGCCATCAGTGAGTCATTAGTCACTAGAAAAGAGACCCAGTACTTC
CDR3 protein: CAISESLVTRKETQYF

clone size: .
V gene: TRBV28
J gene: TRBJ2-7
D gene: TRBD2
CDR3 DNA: TGTGCCAGCAGAAAAGGACTAGCGCAATCCTACGAGCAGTACTTC
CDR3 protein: CASRKGLAQSYEQYF

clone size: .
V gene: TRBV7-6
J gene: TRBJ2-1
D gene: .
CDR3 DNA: TGTGCCAGCAGCCTTTGGTTTGAGGTACGGGATGAGCAGTTCTTC
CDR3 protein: CASSLWFEVRDEQFF

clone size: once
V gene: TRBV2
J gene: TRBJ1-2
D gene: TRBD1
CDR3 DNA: TGTGCCAGCAGGGGACAGGGGGCAAGCTATGGCTACACCTTC
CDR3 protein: CASRGQGASYGYTF

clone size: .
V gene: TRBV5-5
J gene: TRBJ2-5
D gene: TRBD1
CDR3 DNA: TGTGCCAGCAGCTTGTACAGGGGATCCCCAGAGACCCAGTACTTC
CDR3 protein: CASSLYRGSPETQYF

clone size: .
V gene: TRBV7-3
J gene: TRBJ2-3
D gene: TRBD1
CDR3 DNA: TGTGCCAGCAGCTCCTCCCCCGGGACAGAAAGCACAGATACGCAGTATTTT
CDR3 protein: CASSSSPGTESTDTQYF

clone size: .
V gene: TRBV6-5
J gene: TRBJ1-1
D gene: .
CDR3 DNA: TGTGCCAGCAGTTACTCAAATGCAGAGAACACTGAAGCTTTCTTT
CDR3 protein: CASSYSNAENTEAFF

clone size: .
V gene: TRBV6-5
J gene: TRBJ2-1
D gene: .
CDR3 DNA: TGTGCCAGCAACCAGTGGGGGAGTGAGCAGTTCTTC
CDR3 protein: CASNQWGSEQFF

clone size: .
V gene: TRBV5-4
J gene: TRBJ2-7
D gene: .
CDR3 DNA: TGTGCCAGCAGCTTGCCGGGAGTCACGATTAACGAGCAGTACTTC
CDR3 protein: CASSLPGVTINEQYF

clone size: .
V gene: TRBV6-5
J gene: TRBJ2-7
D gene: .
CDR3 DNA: TGTGCCAGCAGTCCAGGGGTTAGCAACGAGCAGTACTTC
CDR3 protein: CASSPGVSNEQYF

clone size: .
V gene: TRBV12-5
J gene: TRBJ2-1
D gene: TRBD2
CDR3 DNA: TGTGCTAGTGGACTACTAGCGCTCAATGAGCAGTTCTTC
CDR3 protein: CASGLLALNEQFF

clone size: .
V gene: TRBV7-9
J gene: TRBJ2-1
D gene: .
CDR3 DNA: TGTGCCAGCAGCTCGGCCAAGGAAATGAATGAGCAGTTCTTC
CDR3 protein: CASSSAKEMNEQFF

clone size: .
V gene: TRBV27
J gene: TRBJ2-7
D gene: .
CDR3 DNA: TGTGCCAGCAGCCCGACACTGAATCACTACGAGCAGTACTTC
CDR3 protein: CASSPTLNHYEQYF

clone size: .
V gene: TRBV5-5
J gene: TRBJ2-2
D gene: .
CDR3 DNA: TGTGCCAGCAGCCAGCAGGGAAACGGGGAGCTGTTTTTT
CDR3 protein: CASSQQGNGELFF

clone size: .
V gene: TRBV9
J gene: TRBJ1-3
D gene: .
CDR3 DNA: TGTGCCAGCAGCGTAAGCGGGAGCTCTGGAAACACCATATATTTT
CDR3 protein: CASSVSGSSGNTIYF

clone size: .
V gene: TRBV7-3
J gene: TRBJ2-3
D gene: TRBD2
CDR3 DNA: TGTGCCAGCAGCTTAGGGAGCACTAGCGGGACGACAGATACGCAGTATTTT
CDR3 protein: CASSLGSTSGTTDTQYF

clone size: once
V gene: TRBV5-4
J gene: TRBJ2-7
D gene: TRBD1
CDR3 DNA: TGTGCCAGCAGCTTCGGGACAGGGGGCCCCAGAACCTACGAGCAGTACTTC
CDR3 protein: CASSFGTGGPRTYEQYF

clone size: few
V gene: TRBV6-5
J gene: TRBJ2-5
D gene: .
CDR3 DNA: TGTGCCAGCAGTTACTCCGTAGGGGGGGAGACCCAGTACTTC
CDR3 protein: CASSYSVGGETQYF

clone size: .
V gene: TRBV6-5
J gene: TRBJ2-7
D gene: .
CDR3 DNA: TGTGCCAGCAGTTACTGGCAGGGAAACGAGCAGTACTTC
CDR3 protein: CASSYWQGNEQYF

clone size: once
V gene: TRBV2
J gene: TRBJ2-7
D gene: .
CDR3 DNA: TGTGCCAGCAGGGATTCCCGCTGGGGGTTCTACGAGCAGTACTTC
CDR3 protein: CASRDSRWGFYEQYF

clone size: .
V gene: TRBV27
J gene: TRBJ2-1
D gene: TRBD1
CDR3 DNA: TGTGCCAGCAGTTTAGCAGGGGGCAATGAGCAGTTCTTC
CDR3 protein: CASSLAGGNEQFF

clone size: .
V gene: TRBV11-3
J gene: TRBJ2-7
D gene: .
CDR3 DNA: TGTGCCAGCAGTTACCGGGACCAGCATTCCTACGAGCAGTACTTC
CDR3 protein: CASSYRDQHSYEQYF

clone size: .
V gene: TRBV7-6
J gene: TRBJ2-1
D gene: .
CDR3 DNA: TGTGCCAGCAGTATGGCGGGATGGTACAATGAGCAGTTCTTC
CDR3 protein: CASSMAGWYNEQFF

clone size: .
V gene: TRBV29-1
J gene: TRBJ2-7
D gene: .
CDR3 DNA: TGCAGCGTTGAAGAAGCCCTAGCCTACGAGCAGTACTTC
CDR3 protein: CSVEEALAYEQYF

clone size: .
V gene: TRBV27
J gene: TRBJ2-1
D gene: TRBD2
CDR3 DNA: TGTGCCAGCAGGGGGGGAGCGGGAGTGCAGTTCTTC
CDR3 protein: CASRGGAGVQFF

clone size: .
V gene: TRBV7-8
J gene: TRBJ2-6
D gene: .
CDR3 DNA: TGTGCCAGCAGCCCCCCTAGCGCTGGGGCCAACGTCCTGACTTTC
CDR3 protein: CASSPPSAGANVLTF

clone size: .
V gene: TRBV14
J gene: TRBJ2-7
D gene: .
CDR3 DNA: TGTGCCAGCAGCCAAGGGTGGGGTCGGTACGAGCAGTACTTC
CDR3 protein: CASSQGWGRYEQYF

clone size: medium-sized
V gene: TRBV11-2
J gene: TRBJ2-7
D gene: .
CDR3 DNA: TGTGCCAGCAGCCTATCCCGGCGTTTTTTTGACGAGCAGTACTTC
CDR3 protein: CASSLSRRFFDEQYF

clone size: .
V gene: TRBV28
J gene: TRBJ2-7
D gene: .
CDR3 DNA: TGTGCCAGCAGCCCCTTGAACTACGAGCAGTACTTC
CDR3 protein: CASSPLNYEQYF

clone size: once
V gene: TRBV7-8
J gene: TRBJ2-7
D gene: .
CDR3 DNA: TGTGCCAGCTCCCGTATGGCGGAGGACTACGAGCAGTACTTC
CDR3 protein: CASSRMAEDYEQYF

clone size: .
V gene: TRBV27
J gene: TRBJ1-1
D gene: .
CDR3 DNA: TGTGCCAGCAGTTTAATCGGGGGGAGGACTGAAGCTTTCTTT
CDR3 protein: CASSLIGGRTEAFF

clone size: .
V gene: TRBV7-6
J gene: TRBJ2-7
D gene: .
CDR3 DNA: TGTGCCAGCAGCTTAAATTCGAGGACAGCCCAATTGTCCTACGAGCAGTACTTC
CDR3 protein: CASSLNSRTAQLSYEQYF

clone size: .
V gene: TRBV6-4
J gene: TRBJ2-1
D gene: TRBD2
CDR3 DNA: TGTGCCAGCAGTGACTATGGCGGGAGTCCATCCTACAATGAGCAGTTCTTC
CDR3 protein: CASSDYGGSPSYNEQFF

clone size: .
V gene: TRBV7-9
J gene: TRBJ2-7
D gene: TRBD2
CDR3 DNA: TGTGCCAGCAGAACAGGCACTAGCGGGACCTACGAGCAGTACTTC
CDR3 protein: CASRTGTSGTYEQYF

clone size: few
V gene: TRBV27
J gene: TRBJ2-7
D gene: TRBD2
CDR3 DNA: TGTGCCAGCAGTTTTGAGGCGGGAGTCACCTACGAGCAGTACTTC
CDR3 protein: CASSFEAGVTYEQYF

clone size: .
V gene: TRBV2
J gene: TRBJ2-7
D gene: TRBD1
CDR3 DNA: TGTGCCAGCAGCTCTTCAATCGGGACAGGGTCCTACGAGCAGTACTTC
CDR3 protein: CASSSSIGTGSYEQYF

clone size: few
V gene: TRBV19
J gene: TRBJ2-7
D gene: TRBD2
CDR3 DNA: TGTGCCAGTAGTCGACGGGAGGGAACCTACGAGCAGTACTTC
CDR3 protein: CASSRREGTYEQYF

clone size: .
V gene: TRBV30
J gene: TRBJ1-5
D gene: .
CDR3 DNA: TGTGCCTGGAGTGACAGGGACCCGAGCAATCAGCCCCAGCATTTT
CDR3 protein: CAWSDRDPSNQPQHF

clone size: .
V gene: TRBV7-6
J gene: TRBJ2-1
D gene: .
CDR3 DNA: TGTGCCAGCAGCTTAGGAGGGGGACGACCCCTAGATGAGCAGTTCTTC
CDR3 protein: CASSLGGGRPLDEQFF